A single TCR beta chain is shown here with its context. Trimming removed 6 bases from V and 4 bases from J, with 12 bases in between. The CDR3 loop spans 14 amino acids. In germline, CDR1 is LNHDA, CDR2 SQIVND (reference sequence). This entry belongs to a study of identical twins. TCRdb independently ran MiXCR on the 5' RACE reads; one entry per CDR3 protein. The sample records more than 400,000 distinct CDR3 sequences, roughly 15% being singletons. This sample also belongs to another study, concerning yellow fever vaccine responses in identical twins.

V is TRBV19 and J is TRBJ2-2; no definite D call. The sequencing input was CD4+ T cells sorted from blood. The clonotype comes from a woman between 18 and 30 years old in good health. Here the CDR3 DNA reads TGTGCCAGTAGGATCAACACGGTCACCGGGGAGCTGTTTTTT. It specifies CASRINTVTGELFF.